Following are 30 T cell receptor beta chains from one sample sequenced in a study of post-analysis software for immune sequencing data. The library was made from cDNA and included unique molecular identifiers. MiXCR was run by TCRdb on the PCR reads, yielding one entry per CDR3 protein. The table shows hundreds of thousands of distinct CDR3 sequences, with 25% to 30% occurring only once. These receptors lack a known antigen. Regarding the study as a whole: The five TRBV segments detected at higher frequency in patients than in controls included TRBV5-6, TRBV5-1 and TRBV20-1.

The sample consisted of blood. The receptors come from a girl aged 5 to 17 with multiple sclerosis.

This clonotype appeared a single time. Being one base from a much bigger clone, this may be a read error. The V call is TRBV5-1, the J call TRBJ2-1; tentatively, D is TRBD1 or TRBD2 (6 bases each). The CDR3 consists of 16 residues. The germline V and J ends were trimmed by 9 bases and 0 bases, with 19 bases remaining between them. CDR1 is SGHRS, CDR2 YFSETQ, per germline. CDR3 DNA: TGCGCCAACAGGAATCTAGGGGGAGGCTCCTACAATGAGCAGTTCTTC. Translated, it gives CANRNLGGGSYNEQFF.

Written as DNA, the CDR3 is TGTGCCAGCAGTTTATGGGCACAGCAAGAGACCCAGTACTTC. Its translation is CASSLWAQQETQYF. The gene calls are TRBV28 and TRBJ2-5; D gene uncertain. The germline V gene encodes CDR1 MDHEN and CDR2 SYDVKM. CDR3 length equals 14 residues. Trimming shortened V by 0 bases and J by 2 bases, and 7 bases separated the two germline ends.

This clonotype was counted between two and nine times. An end of the junction does not agree with germline; a read error may underlie this. The V gene is TRBV7-2, the J gene TRBJ2-7; maybe TRBD1 (6 bases). In germline, CDR1 is SGHTA, CDR2 FQGNSA. The CDR3 runs 15 residues. CDR3 loop: CASSLGQGSLYEQYF. CDR3 bases: TGCGCCAGCAGCTTAGGCCAGGGGTCACTCTACGAGCAGTACTTC.

This chain links TRBV7-9 with TRBJ1-2; possible D gene TRBD1, 5 bases. V lost 4 bases to trimming and J lost 6 bases, with 15 bases between them. Germline CDR1 is SEHNR and CDR2 is FQNEAQ (reference sequence). The CDR3 length is 14 residues. The CDR3 nucleotides are TGTGCCAGCAGCTCCTCTATCGGGGCTGATGGCTACACCTTC. Protein sequence: CASSSSIGADGYTF.

V gene TRBV7-2 combines with J gene TRBJ1-2; D possibly corresponds to TRBD1 (5 bases). V was cut by 4 bases and J by 6 bases, with 9 bases left in between. Germline CDR1 SGHTA, CDR2 FQGNSA. The CDR3 has 12 amino acids. The CDR3 protein is CASSYRTNGYTF. The CDR3 DNA is TGTGCCAGCAGCTATCGGACAAATGGCTACACCTTC. Filled out from reference TRBV7-2 and TRBJ1-2, the complete variable domain reads GAGVSQSPSNKVTEKGKDVELRCDPISGHTALYWYRQSLGQGLEFLIYFQGNSAPDKSGLPSDRFSAERTGGSVSTLTIQRTQQEDSAVYLCASSYRTNGYTFGSGTRLTVV.

V and J are TRBV20-1 and TRBJ2-1; a weak D match, TRBD2 (6 bases). Between the trimmed V and J ends, which lost 3 bases and 4 bases, there was a span of 10 bases. The CDR3 is made up of 13 amino acids. CDR1 and CDR2 (germline): DFQATT, SNEGSKA (reference sequence). This CDR3 reads CSASNGGYNEQFF. CDR3 sequence (DNA): TGCAGTGCTAGCAACGGGGGTTACAATGAGCAGTTCTTC.

V and J are TRBV23-1 and TRBJ1-1, with a weak D call TRBD1 (5 bases). TRBV23-1 is an ORF; its function is uncertain. The CDR3 has 15 amino acids. The ends were cut back, 7 bases at V and 4 bases at J, with 19 bases in the middle. CDR3 DNA sequence: TGCGCCAGCACCCAAATGGGGCAGGCAGGCACTGAAGCTTTCTTT. Translation: CASTQMGQAGTEAFF.

This chain links TRBV7-9 with TRBJ2-1; D may be TRBD2 (7 bases). CDR3 size: 16 residues. Germline-derived CDR1 and CDR2 are SEHNR and FQNEAQ (reference sequence). V gave up 7 bases and J gave up 0 bases, with 16 bases separating them. CDR3: CASTRGAESSYNEQFF. The CDR3 coding sequence is TGTGCCAGCACCCGGGGGGCCGAAAGCTCCTACAATGAGCAGTTCTTC.

The chain recombines TRBV4-1 with TRBJ2-1; 11 bases map to TRBD2. Germline assignment: CDR1 MGHRA and CDR2 YSYEKL. The CDR3 runs 16 residues. V shed 3 bases and J 5 bases; nucleotides not matched to a gene: 6. CDR3 amino acids: CASSQTLAGGNNEQFF. The CDR3 DNA sequence: TGCGCCAGCAGCCAGACCTTAGCGGGGGGGAACAATGAGCAGTTCTTC.

V is TRBV20-1 and J is TRBJ2-1, with 9 positions matching TRBD2. The CDR3 covers 14 residues. J gave up 4 bases and V 3 bases, and 4 bases lay outside the gene matches. In germline, CDR1 is DFQATT, CDR2 SNEGSKA (reference sequence). This chain's CDR3 is CSASPSGTYNEQFF. The CDR3 region has the DNA TGCAGTGCTAGTCCTAGCGGGACGTACAATGAGCAGTTCTTC.

V usage is TRBV20-1 and J usage is TRBJ2-5; TRBD2 aligns across 11 bases. Judging by the DNA end, TRBJ2-7 fits better; the J call may be wrong. Germline V gene lookup returns CDR1 DFQATT and CDR2 SNEGSKA (reference sequence). This CDR3 spans 14 amino acids. CDR3 nucleotides: TGCAGTGCTAGAGCGACTAGCGGGATAAACGAGCAGTACTTC. Translated: CSARATSGINEQYF.

A few counts support this clonotype. This chain connects TRBV27 to TRBJ1-1, with 7 bases lining up with TRBD1. V dropped 8 bases and J dropped 8; count of bases not matched to a gene: 8. Per the germline V gene, CDR1 is MNHEY and CDR2 is SMNVEV (reference sequence). CDR3 length equals 12 residues. Here the CDR3 reads CASVSGQREAFF. CDR3 sequence (DNA): TGTGCCAGCGTGTCGGGACAGAGAGAAGCTTTCTTT.

The chain has TRBV7-2 and TRBJ2-4, with 7 bases fitting TRBD1. Gene TRBJ2-7 matches the end of the DNA better, so the J call may be wrong. This CDR3 has 16 residues. Germline CDR1 and CDR2: SGHTA and FQGNSA. The CDR3 region is CASSRHGDRDTYEQYF. The CDR3 coding sequence is TGTGCCAGCAGCCGACATGGAGACAGGGACACCTACGAGCAGTACTTC.

This clonotype was observed at least ten times. The V gene is TRBV20-1, the J gene TRBJ2-1; weak D call: TRBD1 (5 bases). Between the trimmed V and J ends, which lost 5 bases and 4 bases, there was a span of 18 bases. Per the germline V gene, CDR1 is DFQATT and CDR2 is SNEGSKA (reference sequence). The CDR3 has 15 residues. The CDR3 coding sequence is TGCAGTGCTGACCACCCGGAAACAGGTTACAATGAGCAGTTCTTC. Its protein is CSADHPETGYNEQFF.

CDR3 protein: CASSLGGRAGELFF. DNA of the CDR3: TGTGCCAGCAGCTTAGGGGGGAGAGCCGGGGAGCTGTTTTTT. The rearrangement links TRBV7-8 to TRBJ2-2, with D perhaps being TRBD1 or TRBD2 (5 bases each). CDR3 length equals 14 residues. The germline V and J ends were trimmed by 1 base and 6 bases, with 9 bases remaining between them. Germline CDR1 reads SGHVS; CDR2 reads FQNEAQ.

J is TRBJ2-3 and V is TRBV29-1, with unresolved D. The V gene's germline CDR1 is SQVTM and CDR2 ANQGSEA. The CDR3 contains 14 residues. Trimming stripped 4 bases from V and 0 bases from J, with 11 bases between. Here the CDR3 reads CSVATVSSTDTQYF. The DNA of the CDR3 is TGCAGCGTTGCCACAGTCTCTAGCACAGATACGCAGTATTTT.

CDR3 coding DNA: TGTGCCAGCAGTCCAAGGGGTAGCGACTACGAGCAGTACTTC. Translation: CASSPRGSDYEQYF. The J gene is TRBJ2-7, the V gene TRBV12-3 or TRBV12-4; D is tentatively TRBD1 or TRBD2 (5 bases each). This CDR3 comprises 14 residues. V lost 5 bases and J lost 3, with 14 bases in between.

A word on this clonotype: One junction end disagrees with the germline gene, perhaps due to a read error. The chain carries TRBV5-1 and TRBJ1-1, with D tentatively TRBD1 (5 bases). The CDR3 covers 14 residues. The V gene's germline CDR1 is SGHRS and CDR2 YFSETQ. CDR3 nucleotide sequence: TGCGCCAGCAGCTTAGGGACGGCGAACACTGAAGTTTTCTTT. Translating it yields CASSLGTANTEVFF.

This clonotype was observed a few times. V gene TRBV12-3 or TRBV12-4 combines with J gene TRBJ2-3, with 9 bases fitting TRBD2. This CDR3 is 17 amino acids long. The junction had 10 bases not matched to a gene; V was cut back by 5 bases and J by 1 base. CDR3 sequence reads: CASSLTVGGRGTDTQYF. CDR3 nucleotide sequence: TGTGCCAGCAGTCTTACCGTAGGCGGGAGGGGCACAGATACGCAGTATTTT.

This clonotype was observed a few times. The rearrangement uses TRBV29-1 and TRBJ1-2; maybe TRBD1 (5 bases). V dropped 1 base and J dropped 7 bases, with 10 bases sitting between them. The germline V gene has CDR1 SQVTM and CDR2 ANQGSEA. This CDR3 has 12 residues. In nucleotides, the CDR3 is TGCAGCGTTGAAGTCTGGGGCTCTGGCTACACCTTC. Translating gives CSVEVWGSGYTF.

The J gene is TRBJ1-5, the V gene TRBV12-3 or TRBV12-4, with a possible D match to TRBD1 (5 bases). This CDR3 has 13 residues. V was pared by 7 bases and J by 4 bases, with 11 bases between. The DNA of the CDR3 is TGTGCCAGCACCTTGGGGGGGAATCAGCCCCAGCATTTT. This gives the protein CASTLGGNQPQHF.

This clonotype was observed a handful of times. This sequence joins TRBV6-5 and TRBJ2-7; D is uncertain. Matching the DNA end better, TRBJ2-5 makes the J call doubtful. This CDR3 is built from 14 residues. CDR1 MNHEY and CDR2 SVGAGI come from the germline V gene. The CDR3 loop is CASSYFARVETQYF. CDR3 bases: TGTGCCAGCAGTTACTTCGCCCGGGTGGAGACCCAGTACTTC.

V gene TRBV7-9 combines with J gene TRBJ1-1, with D unresolved. The germline V and J ends were trimmed by 2 bases and 7 bases, with 5 bases remaining between them. The CDR3 spans 11 residues. CDR1 and CDR2 from the germline V gene are SEHNR and FQNEAQ (reference sequence). The CDR3 sequence is CASSLLGEAFF. In nucleotides, the CDR3 is TGTGCCAGCAGCTTATTGGGTGAAGCTTTCTTT.

This clonotype was seen only a few times. The V call is TRBV7-9, the J call TRBJ2-1; D ambiguous. In germline, CDR1 is SEHNR, CDR2 FQNEAQ (reference sequence). V was trimmed by 5 bases and J by 15 bases, leaving 23 bases between them. The CDR3 spans 14 residues. The CDR3 here is CASSSASWAAPSFF. The CDR3 DNA follows: TGTGCCAGCAGCAGTGCTTCTTGGGCGGCCCCCTCGTTCTTC.

This clonotype was detected ten times or more. The chain joins TRBV27 to TRBJ2-1; D may be TRBD1 or TRBD2 (7 bases each). The CDR3 totals 17 residues. Germline assignment: CDR1 MNHEY and CDR2 SMNVEV (reference sequence). With 5 bases removed from V and 0 bases from J, the gap between germline ends came to 17 bases. The CDR3 reads CASSRRGTASSYNEQFF. Here the CDR3 DNA reads TGTGCCAGCAGTAGGCGGGGGACAGCCAGCTCCTACAATGAGCAGTTCTTC.

There are a few counts of this clonotype. The rearrangement joins TRBV20-1 to TRBJ2-7; D is unresolved. This CDR3 has 11 amino acids. Germline-derived CDR1 and CDR2 are DFQATT and SNEGSKA (reference sequence). V was pared by 6 bases and J by 2 bases, with 8 bases between. CDR3 region: CSATETYEQYF. The CDR3 nucleotides are TGCAGTGCCACCGAAACCTACGAGCAGTACTTC.

This chain joins TRBV7-9 and TRBJ1-1; the D gene is possibly TRBD1 (6 bases). Trimming removed 3 bases at V and 3 bases at J, with 11 bases between. Germline V gene data show CDR1 as SEHNR and CDR2 as FQNEAQ (reference sequence). The CDR3 sequence is 14 residues long. The CDR3 region is CASSFQGRHTEAFF. The CDR3 DNA is TGTGCCAGCAGCTTCCAGGGGAGGCACACTGAAGCTTTCTTT.

The chain carries TRBV7-9 and TRBJ2-2, with 7 bases that match TRBD1. Germline values: CDR1 SEHNR, CDR2 FQNEAQ (reference sequence). The CDR3 covers 14 residues. The junction had 3 bases not matched to a gene; V was cut back by 6 bases and J by 2 bases. CDR3 bases: TGTGCCAGCAGACCAGGGGGAAACACCGGGGAGCTGTTTTTT. Its translation is CASRPGGNTGELFF.

The chain recombines TRBV20-1 with TRBJ2-5; perhaps TRBD2 as D (6 bases). Germline CDR1 reads DFQATT; CDR2 reads SNEGSKA (reference sequence). This CDR3 is 14 amino acids long. V was pared by 3 bases and J by 4 bases, with 15 bases between. CDR3 region: CSARSGSGGETQYF. CDR3 DNA sequence: TGCAGTGCTAGGAGCGGGTCAGGTGGAGAGACCCAGTACTTC.

This clonotype was found a few times. The chain is built from TRBV15 and TRBJ2-1; D gene unclear. The length of the CDR3 is 13 residues. V was cut by 2 bases and J by 10 bases, with 12 bases left in between. Germline V gene sequence: CDR1 LNHNV, CDR2 YYDKDF (reference sequence). CDR3 in amino acids: CATSRPDRSEQFF. DNA for the CDR3: TGTGCCACCAGCAGACCAGATCGAAGCGAGCAGTTCTTC.